This TCR beta chain was observed in a study of blood T cell repertoires in COVID-19. Authors' data handling: Quantification of nucleated cells was approximated via reference gene primer amplification. Assay: immunoSEQ multiplex PCR; the TCRdb copy retains only in-frame clones and omits some. That table supplies the V and J calls and clone size; D and trimming were determined from the DNA. The sample carries about 65,000 clones, over 85% recorded once. The sequencing sample was made of peripheral blood. The clonotype originates from a man in his 70s with active COVID-19.

Here the CDR3 DNA reads TGTGCCAGCAGTAAAACCCAGGGTGGGGAGCAGTACGTC. Protein: CASSKTQGGEQYV. The rearrangement uses TRBV2 and TRBJ2-7, with a tentative D call TRBD1 (5 bases). V was trimmed by 5 bases and J by 7 bases, leaving 15 bases between them. The CDR3 contains 13 residues. Germline-derived CDR1 and CDR2 are SNHLY and FYNNEI.